This T cell receptor (beta chain) was documented in a study of CD8 T cells in Susac syndrome. RNA, at about 0.45 to 1 ug, was reverse transcribed with random hexamers. Amplification of TCR beta CDR3 used immunoSEQ multiplex PCR across 54 Vbeta and 13 Jbeta. TCRdb ran MiXCR on the immunoSEQ multiplex PCR reads and lists one entry per CDR3 protein. The profile covers over 150,000 distinct CDR3 sequences, with approximately 93% appearing a single time and 0.09% to 0.1% taken by the ten largest. The CDR3 covers 13 residues. CDR1 and CDR2 (germline): SQVTM, ANQGSEA. V was shortened by 4 bases and J by 6 bases, with 15 bases between the two germline ends. Blood CD8+ and CD4+ T cells underwent high-throughput TCR beta sequencing.

The sequence was obtained from a human donor with multiple sclerosis. The chain carries TRBV29-1 and TRBJ1-1; no definite D call. Sequencing was done on a sample of CD4+ T cells from PBMCs. The CDR3 bases are TGCAGCGTTGCACCCAGAACCGACCCTGAAGCTTTCTTT. This sequence encodes CSVAPRTDPEAFF.